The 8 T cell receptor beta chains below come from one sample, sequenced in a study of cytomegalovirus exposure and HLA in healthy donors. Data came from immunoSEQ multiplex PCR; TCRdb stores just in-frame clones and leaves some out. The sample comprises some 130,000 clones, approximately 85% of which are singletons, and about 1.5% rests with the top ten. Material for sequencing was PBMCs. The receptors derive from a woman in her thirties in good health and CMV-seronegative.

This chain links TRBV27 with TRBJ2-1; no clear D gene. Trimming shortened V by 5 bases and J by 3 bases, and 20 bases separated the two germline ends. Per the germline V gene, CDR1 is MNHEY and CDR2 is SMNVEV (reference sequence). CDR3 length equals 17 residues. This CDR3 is CASSTPQGRSFYNEQFF. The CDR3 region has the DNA TGTGCCAGCAGTACCCCCCAAGGTAGGAGTTTCTACAATGAGCAGTTCTTC.

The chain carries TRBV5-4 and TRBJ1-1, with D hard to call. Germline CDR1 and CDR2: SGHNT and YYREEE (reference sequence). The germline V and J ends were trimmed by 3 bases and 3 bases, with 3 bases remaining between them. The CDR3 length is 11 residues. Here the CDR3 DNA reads TGTGCCAGCAGCTCGGACACTGAAGCTTTCTTT. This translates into CASSSDTEAFF.

The CDR3 sequence is CASSSQTSGGSYEQYF. In DNA form, the CDR3 reads TGTGCCAGCAGCTCACAGACTAGCGGGGGTTCCTACGAGCAGTACTTC. This chain connects TRBV11-1 to TRBJ2-7, with 12 bases lining up with TRBD2. The ends lost 4 bases at V and 1 base at J; junction bases unmatched: 5. This CDR3 comprises 16 residues. The germline V gene encodes CDR1 SGHAT and CDR2 FQDESV (reference sequence).

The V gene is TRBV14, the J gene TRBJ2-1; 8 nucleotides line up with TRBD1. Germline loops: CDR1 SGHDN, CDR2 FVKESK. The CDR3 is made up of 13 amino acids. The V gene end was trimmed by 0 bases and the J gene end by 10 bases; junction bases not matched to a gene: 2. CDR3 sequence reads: CASSQDWTGEQFF. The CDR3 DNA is TGTGCCAGCAGCCAAGATTGGACAGGGGAGCAGTTCTTC.

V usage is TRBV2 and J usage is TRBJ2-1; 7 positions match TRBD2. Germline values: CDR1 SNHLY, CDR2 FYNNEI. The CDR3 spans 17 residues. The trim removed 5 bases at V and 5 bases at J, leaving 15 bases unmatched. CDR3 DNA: TGTGCCAGCAGTAGGAGGGTTGGGCTAGCGGTGCACAATGAGCAGTTCTTC. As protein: CASSRRVGLAVHNEQFF.

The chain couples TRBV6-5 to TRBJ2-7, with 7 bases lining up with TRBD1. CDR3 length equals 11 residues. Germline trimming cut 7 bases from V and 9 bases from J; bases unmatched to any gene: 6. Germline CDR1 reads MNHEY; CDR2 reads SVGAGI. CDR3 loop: CASTTGTVQYF. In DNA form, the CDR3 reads TGTGCCAGCACTACGGGGACAGTGCAGTACTTC.

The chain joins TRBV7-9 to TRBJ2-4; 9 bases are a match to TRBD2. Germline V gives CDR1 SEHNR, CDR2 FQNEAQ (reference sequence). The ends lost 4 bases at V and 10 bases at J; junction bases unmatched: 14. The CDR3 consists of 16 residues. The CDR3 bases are TGTGCCAGCAGCTCCTCGGGGGTAGCGGGGGAGAGGATTCAGTACTTC. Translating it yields CASSSSGVAGERIQYF. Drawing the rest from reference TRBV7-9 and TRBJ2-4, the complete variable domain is DTGVSQNPRHKITKRGQNVTFRCDPISEHNRLYWYRQTLGQGPEFLTYFQNEAQLEKSRLLSDRFSAERPKGSFSTLEIQRTEQGDSAMYLCASSSSGVAGERIQYFGAGTRLSVL.

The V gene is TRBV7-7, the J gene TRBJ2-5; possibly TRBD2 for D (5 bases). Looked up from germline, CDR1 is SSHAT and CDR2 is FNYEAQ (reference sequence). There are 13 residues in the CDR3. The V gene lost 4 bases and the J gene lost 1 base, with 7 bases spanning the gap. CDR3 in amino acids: CASSSRGQETQYF. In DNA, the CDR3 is TGTGCCAGCAGCTCACGGGGCCAAGAGACCCAGTACTTC.